This T cell receptor beta chain was captured in a study of beta chain features in type 1 diabetes. On the study more broadly: Sorted cells from all samples, numbering about 99,000,000, were examined.

This clone occurred a few times. The antigen remains unidentified. A sort by CD45RO/CCR7/CD25/CD127/CD95/CD27 yielded CD4+ naive, central memory, regulatory and stem cell-like memory cells. Sequenced material consisted of expressed TCRB transcripts (all of the isolated RNA was reverse transcribed). The repertoire was sequenced with immunoSEQ multiplex PCR; TCRdb's copy has only in-frame clones and lacks some. The table shows 300,000 or so clones, with about 14% occurring only once. The trim removed 0 bases at V and 6 bases at J, leaving 9 bases unmatched. Germline V gene sequence: CDR1 LGHNA, CDR2 YNFKEQ. This CDR3 has 16 amino acids. Study findings and constraints: Among patients, naive, central memory and Treg TCRB repertoires appeared more similar than among healthy donors. A moderate, significant TCRB CDR3 shortening appeared in type 1 diabetes across four CD4+ subsets.

The clonotype was recovered from a woman aged 18 to 35 with type 1 diabetes. Sequenced material: naive CD4+ T cells from blood. The chain combines TRBV4-2 with TRBJ2-3; TRBD2 agrees at 7 bases. CDR3 protein: CASSQDVAGVGDTQYF. CDR3 coding DNA: TGTGCCAGCAGCCAAGATGTTGCGGGAGTAGGTGATACGCAGTATTTT.